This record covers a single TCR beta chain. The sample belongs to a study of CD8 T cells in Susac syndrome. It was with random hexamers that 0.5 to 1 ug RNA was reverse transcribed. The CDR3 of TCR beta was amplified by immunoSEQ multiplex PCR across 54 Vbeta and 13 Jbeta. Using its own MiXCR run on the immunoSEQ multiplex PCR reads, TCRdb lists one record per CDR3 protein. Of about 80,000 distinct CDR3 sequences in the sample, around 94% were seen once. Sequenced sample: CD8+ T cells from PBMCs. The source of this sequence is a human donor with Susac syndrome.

CDR3 sequence (DNA): TGCGCCAGCAGCTTCACAGGGGCCTCCAATCAGCCCCAGCATTTT. It specifies CASSFTGASNQPQHF. The rearrangement joins TRBV5-1 to TRBJ1-5; 7 nucleotides align to TRBD1. V lost 2 bases and J lost 3; bases outside the gene matches: 5. Germline CDR1 and CDR2: SGHRS and YFSETQ. The CDR3 has 15 amino acids.